A single sample is the source of the 10 T cell receptor beta chains below, sequenced in a study of Graves' ophthalmopathy and Graves' hyperthyroidism. The TCR beta CDR3 regions underwent amplification from RNA transcripts. First-round RT-PCR employed HTBI primers, with a second-round multiplex PCR after it. TCRdb redid the calling of the multiplex PCR reads with MiXCR, one entry per CDR3 protein. The repertoire holds roughly 1.1 million distinct CDR3 sequences, with about two fifths as singletons. Sequencing was performed on peripheral blood or thyroid tissue (not recorded which). All receptors derive from an adult man with Graves' hyperthyroidism.

This clonotype occurred many times. V gene TRBV5-1 combines with J gene TRBJ1-1; 7 nucleotides match TRBD1. CDR3 length: 15 amino acids. The trim removed 3 bases at V and 7 bases at J, leaving 12 bases unmatched. Germline V CDR1 and CDR2: SGHRS, YFSETQ. The CDR3 DNA is TGCGCCAGCAGCTCGACAGGGAACGAGGCTCTTGAAGCTTTCTTT. Amino acid sequence: CASSSTGNEALEAFF.

Worth noting for this clonotype: This may come from a read error, since a much larger clone is one base off. The gene calls are TRBV20-1 and TRBJ1-1; TRBD1 matches 11 bases. The CDR3 contains 13 residues. Losses at the gene ends were 3 bases for V and 6 bases for J; bases not matched to a gene: 3. Germline CDR1 and CDR2: DFQATT and SNEGSKA (reference sequence). The CDR3 is CSARGTGGAEAFF. CDR3 nucleotide sequence: TGCAGTGCTAGGGGGACAGGGGGGGCTGAAGCTTTCTTT.

This clonotype has more than one count but fewer than ten. V is TRBV5-1 and J is TRBJ1-1, with 9 bases fitting TRBD1. The CDR3 totals 14 residues. Losses at the gene ends were 8 bases for V and 5 bases for J; bases not matched to a gene: 10. Germline lookup yields CDR1 SGHRS and CDR2 YFSETQ. CDR3 region: CASTQGQGGTEAFF. CDR3 sequence (DNA): TGCGCCAGTACTCAGGGACAGGGAGGTACTGAAGCTTTCTTT.

Many counts were recorded for this clonotype. The V call is TRBV19, the J call TRBJ1-5, with 7 nucleotides matching TRBD1. This CDR3 has 15 residues. Unmatched junction bases numbered 6, after V lost 4 bases and J lost 3 bases. Germline V gives CDR1 LNHDA, CDR2 SQIVND (reference sequence). The chain's CDR3 is CASSTRQGPNQPQHF. For the CDR3, the DNA is TGTGCCAGTAGTACGAGACAGGGTCCCAATCAGCCCCAGCATTTT.

This clonotype was counted once. A much larger clone differs by one base, so this may be a read error. The conserved final phenylalanine or tryptophan is absent from the CDR3, which likely points to a read error. The chain recombines TRBV7-8 with TRBJ2-7, with D maybe TRBD1 (5 bases). Germline-derived CDR1 and CDR2 are SGHVS and FQNEAQ. The CDR3 is made up of 12 amino acids. V was pared by 9 bases and J by 6 bases, with 15 bases between. The CDR3, as DNA: TGTGCCAGTAGTATAAACCAGGGCGAGCAGTACCTC. It yields the protein CASSINQGEQYL.

The rearrangement joins TRBV4-2 to TRBJ1-6, with D possibly TRBD1 on 5 matching bases. Trimming shortened V by 3 bases and J by 5 bases, and 20 bases separated the two germline ends. This CDR3 is 18 amino acids long. Germline V CDR1 and CDR2: LGHNA, YNFKEQ. As DNA, the CDR3 is TGTGCCAGCAGCCATTCCACCCGGGGGGGACTCCATAATTCACCCCTCCACTTT. This sequence encodes CASSHSTRGGLHNSPLHF.

The CDR3: CASSPRWETQETQYF. The CDR3 DNA sequence: TGTGCCAGCTCACCACGGTGGGAGACACAAGAGACCCAGTACTTC. This chain links TRBV7-8 with TRBJ2-5; D possibly corresponds to TRBD2 (5 bases). Per germline, CDR1 SGHVS and CDR2 FQNEAQ. This CDR3 is built from 15 residues. The V gene lost 8 bases and the J gene lost 2 bases, with 18 bases spanning the gap. Based on the CDR3 plus reference TRBV7-8 and TRBJ2-5, the full variable domain is GAGVSQSPRYKVAKRGQDVALRCDPISGHVSLFWYQQALGQGPEFLTYFQNEAQLDKSGLPSDRFFAERPEGSVSTLKIQRTQQEDSAVYLCASSPRWETQETQYFGPGTRLLVL.

The table lists this clonotype with a few counts. The chain employs TRBV29-1 and TRBJ2-7, with a tentative D call TRBD2 (6 bases). Germline assignment: CDR1 SQVTM and CDR2 ANQGSEA. This CDR3 has 12 residues. The germline V and J ends were trimmed by 6 bases and 3 bases, with 12 bases remaining between them. Here the CDR3 DNA reads TGCAGCGTCCATACGGGGGTCTACGAGCAGTACTTC. Translating gives CSVHTGVYEQYF.

The CDR3 DNA reads TGTGCCAGCAGTTTATCCCGGCGCAGGTCCTACGAGCAGTACTTC. This encodes CASSLSRRRSYEQYF. The chain uses TRBV6-5 and TRBJ2-7; D gene unclear. The V end was cut by 4 bases, the J end by 1 base, with 14 bases between. Germline V gene data show CDR1 as MNHEY and CDR2 as SVGAGI. The length of the CDR3 is 15 residues.

The chain uses TRBV15 and TRBJ1-2; TRBD1 is a possible D gene (5 bases). Germline CDR1 reads LNHNV; CDR2 reads YYDKDF (reference sequence). The CDR3 is 13 amino acids. V was trimmed by 1 base and J by 8 bases, leaving 11 bases between them. The CDR3 DNA reads as TGTGCCACCAGCAGAGTTGGGGCTGCCGGCTACACCTTC. Translating it yields CATSRVGAAGYTF.